What follows are 8 T cell receptor beta chains derived from one specimen sequenced in a study of CD8 T cells in ankylosing spondylitis. TCRdb re-called the 5' RACE reads through MiXCR, storing one row per CDR3 protein. This table has fewer than 450,000 distinct CDR3 sequences, under 20% appearing once. No antigen has been identified for these receptors. Broader study findings: A TCR beta motif made of 7 to 9 highly homologous variants seemed typical of ankylosing spondylitis blood.

The sequenced sample consisted of blood, either unsorted or a sorted T cell fraction (not recorded which). These receptors were taken from a male donor with ankylosing spondylitis.

This clonotype appeared many times. The DNA of the CDR3 is TGTGCCAGCAGACCCGGGGGCAGGGGTAATTCACCCCTCCACTTT. Its translation: CASRPGGRGNSPLHF. The V and J genes are TRBV12-3 or TRBV12-4 and TRBJ1-6; TRBD1 is a possible D gene (6 bases). This CDR3 is built from 15 residues. V was shortened by 6 bases and J by 6 bases, with 15 bases between the two germline ends.

This clonotype has a handful of counts. As DNA, the CDR3 is TGTGCCAGCAGTACAGGGGCCGTGGTTGGGCTCCATGAGGACACTGAAGCTTTCTTT. This encodes CASSTGAVVGLHEDTEAFF. The rearrangement joins TRBV12-3 or TRBV12-4 to TRBJ1-1; 7 bases fit TRBD1. The CDR3 runs 19 residues. With 5 bases clipped from V and 3 bases from J, the junction kept 21 bases outside the gene matches.

At least ten counts were recorded for this clonotype. The V call is TRBV20-1, the J call TRBJ1-1, with D perhaps matching TRBD1 (6 bases). Germline V lookup: CDR1 DFQATT, CDR2 SNEGSKA (reference sequence). The CDR3 sequence is 13 residues long. V was clipped by 2 bases and J by 4 bases, with 11 bases between them. The DNA for the CDR3 is TGCAGTGCTAGACCCGAACAGGGCACTGAAGCTTTCTTT. Protein product: CSARPEQGTEAFF.

The J gene is TRBJ1-2, the V gene TRBV27, with TRBD1 matching over 9 bases. CDR3 length equals 15 residues. V lost 4 bases to trimming and J lost 5 bases; unmatched junction nucleotides: 8. From germline, CDR1 is MNHEY and CDR2 SMNVEV (reference sequence). Written as DNA, the CDR3 is TGTGCCAGCAGTTCCTCCGGACAGGGGATTTATGGCTACACCTTC. It codes for CASSSSGQGIYGYTF.

In this sample, this clonotype turned up a few times. The chain joins TRBV24-1 to TRBJ2-1; possibly TRBD1 for D (5 bases). This CDR3 region has 14 residues. CDR1 KGHDR and CDR2 SFDVKD come from the germline V gene. Trimming took off 4 bases at V and 9 bases at J, with 15 bases between the two ends. CDR3 residues: CATSEGVYGAEQFF. CDR3 nucleotides: TGTGCCACCAGTGAAGGGGTCTACGGCGCTGAGCAGTTCTTC.

V is TRBV12-3 or TRBV12-4 and J is TRBJ1-2; D is unresolved. This CDR3 is built from 13 residues. V was pared by 6 bases and J by 8 bases, with 16 bases between. The DNA for the CDR3 is TGTGCCAGCAGCCTCCTCCTCACGATCGGCTACACCTTC. Amino acid sequence: CASSLLLTIGYTF.

In its sample, this clonotype was seen a few times. The V gene is TRBV5-5, the J gene TRBJ1-1, with unresolved D. The CDR3 covers 14 residues. Between the trimmed V and J ends, which lost 3 bases and 3 bases, there was a span of 12 bases. Germline V lookup: CDR1 SGHKS, CDR2 YYEKEE (reference sequence). The CDR3 DNA reads TGTGCCAGCAGCTACGTCTTTAGGGACACTGAAGCTTTCTTT. It translates to CASSYVFRDTEAFF. The variable domain in full, with the rest retrieved from reference TRBV5-5 and TRBJ1-1, is DAGVTQSPTHLIKTRGQQVTLRCSPISGHKSVSWYQQVLGQGPQFIFQYYEKEERGRGNFPDRFSARQFPNYSSELNVNALLLGDSALYLCASSYVFRDTEAFFGQGTRLTVV.

This clonotype was detected ten times or more. The V call is TRBV29-1, the J call TRBJ1-1; D unresolved. The CDR3 length is 17 residues. V was trimmed by 4 bases and J by 4 bases, leaving 25 bases between them. Germline V gives CDR1 SQVTM, CDR2 ANQGSEA. CDR3 DNA: TGCAGCGTTGGGGAGGTATATTCTCGCGCAGCGACCACTGAAGCTTTCTTT. This codes for CSVGEVYSRAATTEAFF.